This is a list of T cell receptor beta chains from one sample in a study of technical replicates of blood from a handful of donors. Here immunoSEQ multiplex PCR was the method, and the copy in TCRdb shows in-frame clones only, minus some. This sample yields 75,000 to 85,000 clones, of which nearly 97% are seen a single time; 0.36% belongs to the top ten. Sequenced material: T cells isolated from PBMCs. All receptors come from a human donor in good health. CDR3s include the opening cysteine and the closing phenylalanine or tryptophan. A D gene is named only where the DNA matches it firmly. Some rows mark clone size as missing; the rest say once, few, many or name a class of expanded clone.

>TRBD2|TRBV28|few|TRBJ2-3
CASSLGLAQQYF
TGTGCCAGCAGTTTAGGACTAGCTCAGCAGTATTTT
>-|TRBV5-1|-|TRBJ2-3
CASTPAGVSTDTQYF
TGCGCCAGCACTCCTGCAGGGGTGAGCACAGATACGCAGTATTTT
>TRBD1|TRBV18|-|TRBJ1-1
CASSQDRVQPAEAFF
TGTGCCAGCTCTCAGGACAGGGTTCAGCCCGCTGAAGCTTTCTTT
>-|TRBV6-5|-|TRBJ2-1
CASSYVARGEQFF
TGTGCCAGCAGTTACGTGGCGCGCGGTGAGCAGTTCTTC
>-|TRBV29-1|-|TRBJ2-3
CSVVQGTDTQYF
TGCAGCGTTGTTCAGGGAACAGATACGCAGTATTTT
>-|TRBV6-4|-|TRBJ2-5
CASSRDSQETQYF
TGTGCCAGCTCCCGGGACTCCCAAGAGACCCAGTACTTC
>TRBD1|TRBV12-5|-|TRBJ1-5
CASGLTGGSQPQHF
TGTGCTAGTGGATTGACAGGGGGTAGTCAGCCCCAGCATTTT
>-|TRBV27|-|TRBJ1-5
CASSFQAHQPQHF
TGTGCCAGCAGTTTCCAGGCTCATCAGCCCCAGCATTTT
>TRBD2|TRBV28|-|TRBJ2-1
CASSTMGLLSYNEQFF
TGTGCCAGCAGTACGATGGGACTATTATCCTACAATGAGCAGTTCTTC
>TRBD2|TRBV4-1|-|TRBJ2-1
CASSQDLFAGGNNNEQFF
TGCGCCAGCAGCCAAGATCTCTTCGCGGGAGGAAATAACAATGAGCAGTTCTTC
>-|TRBV27|-|TRBJ2-5
CASSFPGETQYF
TGTGCCAGCAGTTTCCCCGGGGAGACCCAGTACTTC